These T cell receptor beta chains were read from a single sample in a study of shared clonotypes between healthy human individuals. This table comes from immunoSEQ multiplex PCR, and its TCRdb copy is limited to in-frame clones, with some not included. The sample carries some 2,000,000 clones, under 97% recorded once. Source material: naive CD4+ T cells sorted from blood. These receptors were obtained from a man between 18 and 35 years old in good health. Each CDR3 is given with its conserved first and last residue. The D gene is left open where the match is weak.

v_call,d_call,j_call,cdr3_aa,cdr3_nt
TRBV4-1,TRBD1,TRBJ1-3,CASSHPGQGVSGNTIYF,TGCGCCAGCAGCCACCCGGGACAGGGAGTTTCTGGAAACACCATATATTTT
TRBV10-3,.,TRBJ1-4,CAISGNGGNEKLFF,TGTGCCATCAGTGGGAATGGGGGGAATGAAAAACTGTTTTTT
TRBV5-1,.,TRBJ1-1,CASSLGGAGNTEAFF,TGCGCCAGCAGCCTTGGGGGGGCTGGGAACACTGAAGCTTTCTTT
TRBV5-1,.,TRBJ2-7,CASGSGGYEQYF,TGCGCCAGCGGATCTGGGGGCTACGAGCAGTACTTC
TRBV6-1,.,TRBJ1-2,CASTKNYGYTF,TGTGCCAGCACAAAGAACTATGGCTACACCTTC
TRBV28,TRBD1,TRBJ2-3,CASSSFIRDRGPDTQYF,TGTGCCAGCAGTTCTTTCATCCGGGACAGGGGACCCGATACGCAGTATTTT
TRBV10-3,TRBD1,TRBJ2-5,CAISWDSQIETQYF,TGTGCCATCAGTTGGGACAGCCAAATTGAGACCCAGTACTTC
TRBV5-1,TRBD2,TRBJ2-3,CASSKGLAVGTDTQYF,TGCGCCAGCAGCAAGGGACTAGCGGTCGGCACAGATACGCAGTATTTT
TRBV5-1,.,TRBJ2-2,CASSALASVGATNTGELFF,TGCGCCAGCAGCGCCCTGGCGTCGGTCGGAGCGACCAACACCGGGGAGCTGTTTTTT
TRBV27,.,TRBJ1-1,CASSFRQNTEAFF,TGTGCCAGCAGTTTCCGACAGAACACTGAAGCTTTCTTT
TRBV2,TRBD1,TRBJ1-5,CASSTGVGQPQHF,TGTGCCAGCAGTACAGGGGTAGGTCAGCCCCAGCATTTT
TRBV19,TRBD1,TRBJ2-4,CASSMTGTAKNIQYF,TGTGCCAGTAGTATGACCGGGACAGCGAAAAACATTCAGTACTTC